The 31 T cell receptor beta chains given below trace back to one sample, sequenced in a study of vaccination effects on CD4 cells after COVID-19. Measured with immunoSEQ multiplex PCR; TCRdb has only the in-frame clones, and not every one. Of more than 40,000 clones in the sample, 60% to 85% were seen once. These receptors lack a known antigen. A roughly 10-day culture period preceded the isolation of CD4+ T cells. This sample comprised CD4+ T cells from PBMCs cultured without peptide, obtained before COVID-19 vaccination. The receptors originated from a human donor who had a prior SARS-CoV-2 infection.

The chain uses TRBV6-1 and TRBJ2-7; TRBD1 might be the D (5 bases). CDR3 length: 12 amino acids. V was clipped by 3 bases and J by 4 bases, with 7 bases between them. In germline, CDR1 is MNHNS, CDR2 SASEGT. The CDR3 nucleotides are TGTGCCAGCAGTGACCAGGGTTACGAGCAGTACTTC. Translated, it gives CASSDQGYEQYF.

The J gene is TRBJ1-4, the V gene TRBV19; TRBD1 matches at 9 bases. Losses at the gene ends were 1 base for V and 7 bases for J; bases not matched to a gene: 4. The CDR3 is 15 amino acids. The germline V gene has CDR1 LNHDA and CDR2 SQIVND (reference sequence). The CDR3 DNA reads as TGTGCCAGTAGTATAGGCACAGGGGGCAGTGAAAAACTGTTTTTT. This codes for CASSIGTGGSEKLFF.

The gene calls are TRBV7-3 and TRBJ2-1, with TRBD2 identical over 7 bases. Looked up from germline, CDR1 is SGHTA and CDR2 is FQGTGA. V shed 2 bases and J 2 bases; nucleotides not matched to a gene: 3. CDR3 length equals 15 residues. This CDR3 reads CASSLGGGPYNEQFF. The CDR3 bases are TGTGCCAGCAGCTTAGGGGGGGGACCCTACAATGAGCAGTTCTTC.

The chain carries TRBV18 and TRBJ1-2, with TRBD1 identical over 10 bases. CDR1 and CDR2 from the germline V gene are KGHSH and LQKENI. CDR3 size: 14 residues. V shed 6 bases, J shed 8 bases, and the junction held 9 bases outside the gene matches. The CDR3 region is CASSDGQGVKGYTF. In DNA, the CDR3 is TGTGCCAGCTCGGACGGACAGGGGGTGAAGGGCTACACCTTC.

This rearrangement joins TRBV9 to TRBJ2-3; 8 bases map to TRBD1. The CDR3 consists of 12 residues. Per germline, CDR1 SGDLS and CDR2 YYNGEE. V shed 1 base, J shed 9 bases, and the junction held 1 base outside the gene matches. In DNA form, the CDR3 reads TGTGCCAGCAGCGTATCAGGGGGCACGCAGTATTTT. Residues: CASSVSGGTQYF.

At least ten counts were recorded for this clone. This rearrangement joins TRBV4-1 to TRBJ1-4; 7 bases align to TRBD1. Germline V gene lookup returns CDR1 MGHRA and CDR2 YSYEKL. This CDR3 region has 16 residues. Unmatched junction bases numbered 7, after V lost 3 bases and J lost 3 bases. The CDR3 DNA reads TGCGCCAGCAGCCAGGCGACCGGGACAGCTAATGAAAAACTGTTTTTT. It codes for CASSQATGTANEKLFF.

This chain connects TRBV28 to TRBJ1-1; the match to TRBD1 covers 9 bases. The CDR3 is 14 amino acids. V trimming: 8 bases; J trimming: 8 bases; junction bases outside the gene matches: 12. Germline CDR1 and CDR2: MDHEN and SYDVKM. The DNA of the CDR3 is TGTGCCAGCCTCCTGGGGGACAGGGTGGGAGAAGCTTTCTTT. This gives the protein CASLLGDRVGEAFF.

There are a few counts of this clone. The genes are TRBV6-5 and TRBJ2-1; D is ambiguous. The CDR3 loop spans 13 amino acids. The germline V and J ends were trimmed by 3 bases and 6 bases, with 9 bases remaining between them. The V gene's germline CDR1 is MNHEY and CDR2 SVGAGI. CDR3 nucleotide sequence: TGTGCCAGCAGTTATTATCGGTCCAATGAGCAGTTCTTC. Protein product: CASSYYRSNEQFF.

This rearrangement joins TRBV6-6 to TRBJ2-1; D could derive from TRBD1 or TRBD2 (5 bases each). V was shortened by 10 bases and J by 5 bases, with 18 bases between the two germline ends. The V gene's germline CDR1 is MNHNY and CDR2 SVGAGI (reference sequence). The CDR3 consists of 14 residues. CDR3 sequence (DNA): TGTGCCATACAGACCGGGACCAGGAACAATGAGCAGTTCTTC. Translating gives CAIQTGTRNNEQFF.

The chain has TRBV2 and TRBJ2-2, with unresolved D. CDR3 length equals 15 residues. Germline CDR1 and CDR2: SNHLY and FYNNEI. Trimming left V 5 bases short and J 0 bases short, with 10 bases between. The CDR3 loop reads CASSIYNANTGELFF. The CDR3, as DNA: TGTGCCAGCAGTATATATAATGCGAACACCGGGGAGCTGTTTTTT.

This clone was recorded only once. The rearrangement uses TRBV5-1 and TRBJ2-6, with D possibly being TRBD1 (6 bases). The V gene's germline CDR1 is SGHRS and CDR2 YFSETQ. V lost 4 bases to trimming and J lost 0 bases, with 14 bases between them. This CDR3 contains 17 residues. This chain's CDR3 is CASSVQGKVSGANVLTF. The CDR3 DNA reads as TGCGCCAGCAGCGTGCAGGGGAAGGTCTCTGGGGCCAACGTCCTGACTTTC.

The V and J genes are TRBV27 and TRBJ1-6; 9 positions match TRBD1. Germline CDR1 MNHEY, CDR2 SMNVEV (reference sequence). The CDR3 extends over 14 amino acids. V lost 8 bases and J lost 9; bases outside the gene matches: 8. CDR3 sequence (DNA): TGTGCCAGCGCCATACAGGGGGCAGGTTCACCCCTCCACTTT. Its translation is CASAIQGAGSPLHF.

The J gene is TRBJ2-6, the V gene TRBV10-3; D may be TRBD2 (7 bases). V lost 4 bases and J lost 2, with 9 bases in between. The CDR3 contains 15 residues. Germline CDR1 and CDR2: ENHRY and SYGVKD. CDR3 protein: CAISGGGAGANVLTF. As DNA, the CDR3 is TGTGCCATCAGTGGAGGGGGGGCTGGGGCCAACGTCCTGACTTTC.

Here the CDR3 DNA reads TGTGCCAGCAGTAGGTACACAGGGTACTCTGGGGCCAACGTCCTGACTTTC. This translates into CASSRYTGYSGANVLTF. V and J are TRBV27 and TRBJ2-6; D might be TRBD1 (6 bases). This CDR3 comprises 17 residues. Germline CDR1 and CDR2: MNHEY and SMNVEV (reference sequence). Trimming stripped 5 bases from V and 0 bases from J, with 14 bases between.

This clone was seen just once. This chain uses TRBV7-2 with TRBJ2-2; D tentatively fits TRBD1 or TRBD2 (6 bases each). The CDR3 consists of 16 residues. V gave up 5 bases and J gave up 3 bases, with 16 bases separating them. CDR1 is SGHTA, CDR2 FQGNSA, per germline. The CDR3 sequence is CASSPWRGVDTGELFF. In DNA, the CDR3 is TGTGCCAGCAGCCCCTGGAGGGGGGTAGACACCGGGGAGCTGTTTTTT.

The V call is TRBV7-9, the J call TRBJ2-2, with TRBD2 matching 8 bases. The V and J ends lost 7 bases and 6 bases, in that order; junction bases with no gene match: 10. Germline V gives CDR1 SEHNR, CDR2 FQNEAQ (reference sequence). There are 15 residues in the CDR3. CDR3 residues: CASTPRTSFSGELFF. For the CDR3, the DNA is TGTGCCAGCACCCCCCGGACTAGCTTCTCCGGGGAGCTGTTTTTT.

The chain couples TRBV6-4 to TRBJ2-7, with TRBD2 identical over 7 bases. Per the germline V gene, CDR1 is MRHNA and CDR2 is SNTAGT. Losses at the gene ends were 7 bases for V and 2 bases for J; bases not matched to a gene: 8. The CDR3 length is 14 residues. CDR3 in DNA: TGTGCCAGCACCTTTATAGCGGGCCCCTACGAGCAGTACTTC. Encoded protein: CASTFIAGPYEQYF.

The chain carries TRBV12-5 and TRBJ2-3, with D perhaps TRBD2 (6 bases). The germline CDR1 and CDR2 sequences are LGHNT and FRNRAP. The CDR3 runs to 14 residues. V was trimmed by 8 bases and J by 2 bases, leaving 14 bases between them. The CDR3 here is CASRLVTPTDTQYF. Here the CDR3 DNA reads TGTGCTAGTCGACTAGTAACCCCCACAGATACGCAGTATTTT.

This clone is medium-sized (0.01 to 0.1%) by share. The chain is built from TRBV5-1 and TRBJ2-5; 7 bases match TRBD2. CDR3 length: 13 residues. Losses at the gene ends were 0 bases for V and 5 bases for J; bases not matched to a gene: 1. Germline-derived CDR1 and CDR2 are SGHRS and YFSETQ. The chain's CDR3 is CASSLEGGETQYF. CDR3 DNA sequence: TGCGCCAGCAGCTTGGAGGGAGGGGAGACCCAGTACTTC.

The J gene is TRBJ2-1, the V gene TRBV6-5; D is uncertain. The germline CDR1 and CDR2 sequences are MNHEY and SVGAGI. V was trimmed by 9 bases and J by 6 bases, leaving 18 bases between them. The CDR3 totals 14 residues. In DNA, the CDR3 is TGTGCCAGTCGAGAAGGGATCATGTCCAATGAGCAGTTCTTC. Protein: CASREGIMSNEQFF.

V is TRBV7-3 and J is TRBJ2-1; 10 nucleotides align to TRBD2. Germline V gives CDR1 SGHTA, CDR2 FQGTGA. The CDR3 is made up of 16 amino acids. After removal of 1 base from V and 7 bases from J, the junction contained 7 bases not matched to a gene. The CDR3 coding sequence is TGTGCCAGCAGCTTAATATTAGCGGGGGGCGGGAATGAGCAGTTCTTC. Its translation is CASSLILAGGGNEQFF.

V gene TRBV3-1 (or the pseudogene TRBV3-2) combines with J gene TRBJ1-2; D unresolved. The germline V gene encodes CDR1 LGHDT and CDR2 YNNKEL (reference sequence). This CDR3 is 15 amino acids long. V was pared by 3 bases and J by 2 bases, with 13 bases between. The CDR3 DNA reads as TGTGCCAGCAGCCAGAGAGCGGGGTTGAACTATGGCTACACCTTC. Translated: CASSQRAGLNYGYTF.

The chain links TRBV6-2 or TRBV6-3 to TRBJ1-5; D gene uncertain. V lost 2 bases to trimming and J lost 0 bases, with 8 bases between them. The length of the CDR3 is 15 residues. The germline V gene has CDR1 MNHEY and CDR2 SVGEGT. The chain's CDR3 is CASSYGKYSNQPQHF. The CDR3 nucleotides are TGTGCCAGCAGTTACGGAAAGTATAGCAATCAGCCCCAGCATTTT.

This clone has more than one count but fewer than ten. The chain joins TRBV14 to TRBJ2-1; a possible D gene is TRBD2 (5 bases). Between the trimmed V and J ends, which lost 1 base and 10 bases, there was a span of 14 bases. The CDR3 is 14 amino acids. Germline V gene data show CDR1 as SGHDN and CDR2 as FVKESK. In DNA form, the CDR3 reads TGTGCCAGCAGCCAAGGAAAGCGGTTCTCCGAGCAGTTCTTC. Protein sequence: CASSQGKRFSEQFF.

This chain connects TRBV29-1 to TRBJ1-1; no firm D call. V lost 5 bases to trimming and J lost 4 bases, with 11 bases between them. The V gene's germline CDR1 is SQVTM and CDR2 ANQGSEA. This CDR3 is built from 12 residues. The CDR3 reads CSVLSLSTEAFF. The CDR3 DNA reads as TGCAGCGTTTTATCCCTGAGCACTGAAGCTTTCTTT.

V is TRBV2 and J is TRBJ2-7; 9 bases agree with TRBD2. J gave up 6 bases and V 4 bases, and 10 bases lay outside the gene matches. CDR1 is SNHLY and CDR2 is FYNNEI in the germline V gene. The CDR3 is 15 amino acids. CDR3 sequence reads: CASSAKREAGSEQYF. The CDR3 coding sequence is TGTGCCAGCAGTGCAAAGCGGGAGGCGGGGAGCGAGCAGTACTTC. Looking up the rest from reference TRBV2 and TRBJ2-7 gives the full variable domain: EPEVTQTPSHQVTQMGQEVILRCVPISNHLYFYWYRQILGQKVEFLVSFYNNEISEKSEIFDDQFSVERPDGSNFTLKIRSTKLEDSAMYFCASSAKREAGSEQYFGPGTRLTVT.

This rearrangement joins TRBV5-1 to TRBJ2-2; D may be TRBD1 (6 bases). The ends were cut back, 0 bases at V and 6 bases at J, with 15 bases in the middle. CDR1 and CDR2 from the germline V gene are SGHRS and YFSETQ. CDR3 size: 16 residues. The CDR3 DNA is TGCGCCAGCAGCTTGGGGCCAGGGGAGAGTGCCGGGGAGCTGTTTTTT. Translated, it gives CASSLGPGESAGELFF.

The chain carries TRBV18 and TRBJ1-4; 9 nucleotides agree with TRBD1. V shed 3 bases and J 8 bases; nucleotides not matched to a gene: 7. Germline V CDR1 and CDR2: KGHSH, LQKENI. This CDR3 comprises 15 residues. CDR3 residues: CASSPTGTGTEKLFF. The DNA of the CDR3 is TGTGCCAGCTCACCGACCGGGACAGGGACCGAAAAACTGTTTTTT.

This clone was recorded once. V usage is TRBV15 and J usage is TRBJ1-1; unclear D gene. From germline, CDR1 is LNHNV and CDR2 YYDKDF (reference sequence). The CDR3 is made up of 14 amino acids. V lost 0 bases and J 1 base, leaving 6 bases between the germline ends. CDR3 nucleotide sequence: TGTGCCACCAGCAGAGACACCCCGAACACTGAAGCTTTCTTT. This sequence encodes CATSRDTPNTEAFF.

The CDR3 is CASSIKPRTGGRDTQYF. The CDR3 region has the DNA TGTGCCAGCAGCATCAAACCCAGGACAGGGGGCCGAGATACGCAGTATTTT. V gene TRBV21-1 combines with J gene TRBJ2-3; the table's D call of TRBD1 was not tested on the DNA. TRBV21-1 is a pseudogene. The CDR3 is made up of 17 amino acids.

This sequence joins TRBV7-2 and TRBJ1-6; D gene ambiguous. Germline values: CDR1 SGHTA, CDR2 FQGNSA. The CDR3 spans 13 residues. Trimming took off 1 base at V and 10 bases at J, with 8 bases between the two ends. As DNA, the CDR3 is TGTGCCAGCAGCTTAGGTCTGGACTCACCCCTCCACTTT. This translates into CASSLGLDSPLHF. The variable domain in full, with the rest retrieved from reference TRBV7-2 and TRBJ1-6, is GAGVSQSPSNKVTEKGKDVELRCDPISGHTALYWYRQSLGQGLEFLIYFQGNSAPDKSGLPSDRFSAERTGGSVSTLTIQRTQQEDSAVYLCASSLGLDSPLHFGNGTRLTVT.